This T cell receptor beta chain was observed in a study of blood T cell repertoires in COVID-19. Looking at the study overall: T cells, B-cell-depleted T cells, or PBMCs provided the cDNA or gDNA that served as material.

The CDR3 has 15 amino acids. CDR1 and CDR2 (germline): KGHSH, LQKENI. The V and J ends lost 0 bases and 4 bases respectively, with 12 bases between them. How the authors handled the data: Amplification of reference gene primers provided the estimated nucleated cell counts. Profiling relied on immunoSEQ multiplex PCR, and the TCRdb table lists in-frame clones only, not all of them. The D gene and trimming were derived from the DNA, and the V and J assignments and clone size from that table. The sample carries about 160,000 clones, 85% recorded once. The gene calls are TRBV18 and TRBJ1-1; D unresolved. The sequenced sample was peripheral blood. This sequence was found in a human donor with acute or convalescent COVID-19. The donor label of this sample is uncertain. The CDR3 DNA reads TGTGCCAGCTCACCACCTCGGGGAGAGGCCACTGAAGCTTTCTTT. Translating gives CASSPPRGEATEAFF.